The sequence of this TCR beta chain was determined in a study of CD8 T cells in Susac syndrome. The overall study: When blood was drawn, patients with Susac syndrome were on intravenous immunoglobulin alone, on corticosteroids, or therapy-naive.

Study-wide points: Susac-specific public clones found in total CD8+ repertoires numbered more than 15, and those in CD8+ TEMRA repertoires numbered about five. The study conceded that relatively few individuals underwent its TCR sequencing and HLA analysis.

Random-hexamer reverse transcription was applied to roughly 0.5 to 1 ug RNA. Coverage of TCR beta CDR3 amplification by immunoSEQ multiplex PCR extended to 54 Vbeta and 13 Jbeta. TCRdb re-derived calls from the immunoSEQ multiplex PCR reads in MiXCR, one entry per CDR3 protein. The repertoire consists of approximately 54,000 distinct CDR3 sequences, with 95% occurring once and the leading ten covering less than 0.8%. This clonotype was recorded only once. Its matching antigen is unknown. J was trimmed by 3 bases and V by 5 bases; bases with no gene match: 8. The CDR3 consists of 15 residues. Germline V CDR1 and CDR2: GTSNPN, SVGIG (reference sequence).

The sequencing input was CD8+ T cells from PBMCs. The origin of this receptor is a human donor with Susac syndrome. The chain carries TRBV30 and TRBJ2-3, with 10 bases aligning to TRBD1. The CDR3 region has the DNA TGTGCCTGGGCGCATGGGGACAGGGGAACAGATACGCAGTATTTT. Translated: CAWAHGDRGTDTQYF.